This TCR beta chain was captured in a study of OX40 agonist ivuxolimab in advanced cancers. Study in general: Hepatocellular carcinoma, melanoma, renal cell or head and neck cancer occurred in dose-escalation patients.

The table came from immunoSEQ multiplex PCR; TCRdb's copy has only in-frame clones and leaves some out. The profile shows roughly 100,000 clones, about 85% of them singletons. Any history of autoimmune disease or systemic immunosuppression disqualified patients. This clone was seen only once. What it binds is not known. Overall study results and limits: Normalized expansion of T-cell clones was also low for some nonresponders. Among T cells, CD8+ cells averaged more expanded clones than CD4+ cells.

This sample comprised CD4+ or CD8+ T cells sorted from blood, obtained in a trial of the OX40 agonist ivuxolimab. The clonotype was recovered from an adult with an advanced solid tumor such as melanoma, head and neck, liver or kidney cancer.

CDR3 sequence: CASSLAGTRETQYF. CDR3 DNA sequence: TGTGCCAGCAGCTTGGCCGGGACTAGGGAGACCCAGTACTTC. V and J are TRBV5-4 and TRBJ2-5, with 8 bases that match TRBD2. The J segment lost 5 bases and the V segment lost 0 bases, leaving 3 bases of the junction unmatched. The CDR3 contains 14 residues. Germline V lookup: CDR1 SGHNT, CDR2 YYREEE (reference sequence).